This entry features one T cell receptor beta chain sequence. The assay was immunoSEQ multiplex PCR, and TCRdb's table has in-frame clones only and misses some. The table has approximately 170,000 clones, more than 70% seen once. This specimen comes from a study of blood T cell repertoires in COVID-19. Participants' reported clinical history set cohort assignment. CDR3 length: 16 residues. Trimming took 0 bases from V and 8 from J, leaving 19 bases between them. Germline V gene lookup returns CDR1 LGHNA and CDR2 YNFKEQ. This clonotype originated in a man between 35 and 55 years old who had recovered from COVID-19. The material sequenced was PBMCs or T cells enriched from blood (not recorded which). The gene calls are TRBV4-2 and TRBJ2-5; tentative D call: TRBD2 (7 bases). The CDR3 region has the DNA TGTGCCAGCAGCCAAGATGGAACGCGGGGGCGCATTACCCAGTACTTC. Residues: CASSQDGTRGRITQYF.